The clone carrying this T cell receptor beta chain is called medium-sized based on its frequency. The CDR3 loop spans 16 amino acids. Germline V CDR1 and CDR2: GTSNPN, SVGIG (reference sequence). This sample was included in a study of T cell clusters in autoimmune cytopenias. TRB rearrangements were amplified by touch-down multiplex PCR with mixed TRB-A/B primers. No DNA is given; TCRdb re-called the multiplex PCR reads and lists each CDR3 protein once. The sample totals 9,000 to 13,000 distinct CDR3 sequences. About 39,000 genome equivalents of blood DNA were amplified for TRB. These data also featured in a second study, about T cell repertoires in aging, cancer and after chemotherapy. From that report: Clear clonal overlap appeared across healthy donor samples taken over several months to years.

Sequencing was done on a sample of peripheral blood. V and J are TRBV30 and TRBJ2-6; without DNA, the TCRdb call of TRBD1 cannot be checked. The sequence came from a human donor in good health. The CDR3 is CAWSPPWGLGANVLTF. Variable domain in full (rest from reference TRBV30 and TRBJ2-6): SQTIHQWPATLVQPVGSPLSLECTVEGTSNPNLYWYRQAAGRGLQLLFYSVGIGQISSEVPQNLSASRPQDRQFILSSKKLLLSDSGFYLCAWSPPWGLGANVLTFGAGSRLTVL.